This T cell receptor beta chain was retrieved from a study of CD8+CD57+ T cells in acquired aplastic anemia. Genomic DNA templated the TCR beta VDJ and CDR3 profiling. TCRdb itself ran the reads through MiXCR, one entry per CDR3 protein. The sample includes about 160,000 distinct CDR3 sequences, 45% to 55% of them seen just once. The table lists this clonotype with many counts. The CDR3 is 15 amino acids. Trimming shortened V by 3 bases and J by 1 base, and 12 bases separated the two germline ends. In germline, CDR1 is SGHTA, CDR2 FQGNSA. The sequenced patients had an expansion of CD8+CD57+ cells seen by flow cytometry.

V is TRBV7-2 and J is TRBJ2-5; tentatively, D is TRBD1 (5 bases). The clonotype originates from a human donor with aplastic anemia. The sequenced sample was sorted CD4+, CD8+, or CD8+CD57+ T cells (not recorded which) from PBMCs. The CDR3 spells CASSFAGFFQETQYF. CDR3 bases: TGTGCCAGCAGCTTCGCAGGGTTCTTCCAAGAGACCCAGTACTTC.